The clone carrying this TCR beta chain was detected once. Its cognate antigen is unknown. This record belongs to a study of cytomegalovirus exposure and HLA in healthy donors. Study background: Unique TCRs numbering some 93 million, obtained from HLA-typed donors, made up an early data release. General observations from the study: Later on, an analysis tied approximately 17,000 TCR beta sequences to HLA alleles at 0.05 false discovery rate. The study assumed roughly uniform donor sequencing depth for presence/absence analyses.

This PCR relied on a set of 60 Vbeta primers and 13 Jbeta primers. Assay: immunoSEQ multiplex PCR; the TCRdb copy retains only in-frame clones and omits some. Among about 170,000 clones listed, around 76% were seen once. In germline, CDR1 is GTSNPN, CDR2 SVGIG (reference sequence). This CDR3 is built from 15 residues. V trimming: 4 bases; J trimming: 4 bases; junction bases outside the gene matches: 7. Material: PBMCs. This receptor was obtained from a girl aged 5-17 years in good health and CMV-seropositive. The chain couples TRBV30 to TRBJ2-3, with 11 bases identical to TRBD2. CDR3 bases: TGTGCCTGGAAGGAACTAGCGGGAGTAGCAGATACGCAGTATTTT. It translates to CAWKELAGVADTQYF.